This T cell receptor beta chain originates from a study of T-cell memory formation after mild COVID-19. V lost 8 bases to trimming and J lost 6 bases; unmatched junction nucleotides: 4. The germline gives CDR1 MNHNY, CDR2 SVGAGI (reference sequence). The CDR3 loop spans 11 amino acids. TCRdb reprocessed the 5' RACE reads via MiXCR and lists one record per CDR3 protein. Counted here are 300,000 to 350,000 distinct CDR3 sequences, roughly a fifth occurring once; the ten biggest clones make up over 20%. The clonotype comes from a man aged 18 to 30 who had mild COVID-19 (a few samples of this study predate the infection). Cell type and time point are not known. Sequencing used PBMCs or a T cell subset sorted from them (not recorded which). The V call is TRBV6-6, the J call TRBJ2-7, with 7 bases aligning to TRBD2. CDR3 protein: CASGEGTEQYV. Written as DNA, the CDR3 is TGTGCCAGCGGGGAGGGGACCGAGCAGTACGTC.